These T cell receptor beta chains were read from a single sample in a study of T cell responses to AZD1222 COVID-19 vaccine. Profiling relied on immunoSEQ multiplex PCR, and the TCRdb table lists in-frame clones only, not all of them. Of 110,000 or so clones in the sample, approximately 89% were seen once. Sequenced material: peripheral blood, taken 28 days after the second AZD1222 dose. These receptors were collected from an adult who received the AZD1222 COVID-19 vaccine. Each CDR3 is given with its conserved first and last residue. D genes are given only for firm matches. Clone size, where shown, is once, few, many, or a class for clones that have expanded.

clone_size | d_call | j_call | v_call | cdr3_nt | cdr3_aa
- | - | TRBJ2-1 | TRBV5-1 | TGCGCCAGCAGCTTGCTCTTCAATGAGCAGTTCTTC | CASSLLFNEQFF
- | - | TRBJ2-1 | TRBV28 | TGTGCCACACAGGGCCGCCGATACAATGAGCAGTTCTTC | CATQGRRYNEQFF
once | - | TRBJ1-5 | TRBV28 | TGTGCCAGCAGTAACGGGTTGAGTGGTGGTAGCAATCAGCCCCAGCATTTT | CASSNGLSGGSNQPQHF
- | - | TRBJ1-4 | TRBV7-2 | TGTGCCAGCAGCTCACAGGGCCATAATGAAAAACTGTTTTTT | CASSSQGHNEKLFF
- | TRBD2 | TRBJ2-1 | TRBV27 | TGTGCCAGCAGTGTAGCGGGCTCCTACAATGAGCAGTTCTTC | CASSVAGSYNEQFF
once | - | TRBJ1-3 | TRBV7-9 | TGTGCCAGCAGCCCATCAGGGACCCGAGGAGGAAACACCATATATTTT | CASSPSGTRGGNTIYF
- | - | TRBJ1-1 | TRBV28 | TGTGCCAGCAGCCTTACAAGAGCTGAAGCTTTCTTT | CASSLTRAEAFF
- | TRBD1 | TRBJ2-7 | TRBV19 | TGTGCCAGTAGTCCCTCCGGGACAGGGGCTTTGGAGCAGTACTTC | CASSPSGTGALEQYF
- | - | TRBJ1-5 | TRBV3-1/TRBV3-2 | TGTGCCAGCAGCCAAGATCCCTCTCAGCCCCAGCATTTT | CASSQDPSQPQHF
- | - | TRBJ1-6 | TRBV6-5 | TGTGCCAGCAAAATAGGGGGTTCACCCCTCCACTTT | CASKIGGSPLHF
- | - | TRBJ1-1 | TRBV29-1 | TGCAGCGCTACACGGCAGAACACTGAAGCTTTCTTT | CSATRQNTEAFF
- | - | TRBJ2-5 | TRBV7-7 | TGTGCCAGCAGCTTTAGAAAGGATCATCGGGAGACCCAGTACTTC | CASSFRKDHRETQYF
- | TRBD2 | TRBJ2-1 | TRBV5-1 | TGCGCCAGTTTGCCCAGCGGGGATACCTACAATGAGCAGTTCTTC | CASLPSGDTYNEQFF
- | TRBD1 | TRBJ1-2 | TRBV5-6 | TGTGCCAGCAGCTTGTACCATGGGACAGGGCCCTATGGCTACACCTTC | CASSLYHGTGPYGYTF
- | TRBD2 | TRBJ2-1 | TRBV9 | TGTGCCAGCAGCGTGTTGATTAGCGGGAGCGCAGGTGAGCAGTTCTTC | CASSVLISGSAGEQFF
- | TRBD1 | TRBJ2-3 | TRBV5-1 | TGCGCCAGCAGGCTTGCCGGGACAGGGGGAACAGATACGCAGTATTTT | CASRLAGTGGTDTQYF
- | - | TRBJ2-2 | TRBV19 | TGTGCCAGTAGCCAGAAGACCGGGGAGCTGTTTTTT | CASSQKTGELFF
- | TRBD1 | TRBJ2-1 | TRBV19 | TGTGCCAGTAGGCAACAGGGGGCTTTAAGCCAGCGGGTCCGTTTCTTCTTC | CASRQQGALSQRVRFFF
- | - | TRBJ2-5 | TRBV6-5 | TGTGCCAGCATCAGGGCGGGCCGACTTAAAGAGACCCAGTACTTC | CASIRAGRLKETQYF
- | - | TRBJ2-5 | TRBV29-1 | TGCAGCGTTAGAGGGCAGTACCAAGAGACCCAGTACTTC | CSVRGQYQETQYF
- | - | TRBJ2-3 | TRBV5-1 | TGCGCCAGCAGCTTGGATCGAACCTCTAGCACAGATACGCAGTATTTT | CASSLDRTSSTDTQYF
- | - | TRBJ2-7 | TRBV3-1/TRBV3-2 | TGTGCCAGCAGCCAAGTAGTCCACGAGCAGTACTTC | CASSQVVHEQYF
- | - | TRBJ1-4 | TRBV18 | TGTGCCAGCTCACGGGACTCTAATGAAAAACTGTTTTTT | CASSRDSNEKLFF
- | TRBD2 | TRBJ2-7 | TRBV6-2/TRBV6-3 | TGTGCCAGCAGTTACGCCGTTAGCGGGAGGGCGGGGGAGCAGTACTTC | CASSYAVSGRAGEQYF
- | - | TRBJ1-5 | TRBV19 | TGTGCCAGTAGTATCACCCTGTATAGCAATCAGCCCCAGCATTTT | CASSITLYSNQPQHF
- | - | TRBJ1-5 | TRBV28 | TGTGCCAGCAGTCAGAGACAGGACAATCAGCCCCAGCATTTT | CASSQRQDNQPQHF
- | TRBD1 | TRBJ1-1 | TRBV10-3 | TGTGCCATCAGTCAGGGGGGGACACCTGAAGCTTTCTTT | CAISQGGTPEAFF
- | - | TRBJ1-6 | TRBV30 | TGTGCCTGGAGTCAGAGTCAGTATAATTCACCCCTCCACTTT | CAWSQSQYNSPLHF
- | TRBD2 | TRBJ2-1 | TRBV5-1 | TGCGCCAGCAGCTTGGTGTCTAGCGGGAGCTTCTCCTACAATGAGCAGTTCTTC | CASSLVSSGSFSYNEQFF
- | - | TRBJ2-1 | TRBV9 | TGTGCCAGCAGCGTAGTAGGTGGGTCAGCCTACAATGAGCAGTTCTTC | CASSVVGGSAYNEQFF
- | TRBD1 | TRBJ1-4 | TRBV5-1 | TGCGCCAGCAGCTTGGCAGGGGGTAGTGAAAAACTGTTTTTT | CASSLAGGSEKLFF
- | - | TRBJ1-6 | TRBV30 | TGTGCCTGGAGTGCGCAGGACGATTCACCCCTCCACTTT | CAWSAQDDSPLHF
- | TRBD1 | TRBJ1-2 | TRBV28 | TGTGCCAGCAGTCCGCCCACAGGGGATGGCTACACCTTC | CASSPPTGDGYTF
- | - | TRBJ2-1 | TRBV7-2 | TGTGCCAGCAGCTTAAGCCGTAGCTCCTACAATGAGCAGTTCTTC | CASSLSRSSYNEQFF
- | - | TRBJ1-3 | TRBV19 | TGTGCCAGTAGTATCGGGGCGGGAAACACCATATATTTT | CASSIGAGNTIYF
- | TRBD2 | TRBJ2-1 | TRBV5-1 | TGCGCCAGCAGCTTGGTCGGTAGCGGGAGCTCCTACAATGAGCAGTTCTTC | CASSLVGSGSSYNEQFF
- | - | TRBJ1-3 | TRBV7-2 | TGTGCCAGCAGCTTAGACTTCTACGTTTCTGGAAACACCATATATTTT | CASSLDFYVSGNTIYF
- | TRBD1 | TRBJ1-1 | TRBV5-1 | TGCGCCAGCAGCACATCCGGGACAGACACTGAAGCTTTCTTT | CASSTSGTDTEAFF
- | - | TRBJ1-4 | TRBV2 | TGTGCCAGCAGTTACAGACAGGAGGAAAAACTGTTTTTT | CASSYRQEEKLFF
- | - | TRBJ2-1 | TRBV30 | TGTGCCTGGGCCCCTAGGGGCAACCACTACAATGAGCAGTTCTTC | CAWAPRGNHYNEQFF
- | TRBD2 | TRBJ2-7 | TRBV5-4 | TGTGCCAGCAGCTTGGGAGGCGGGAGGGGGCCCTACGAGCAGTACTTC | CASSLGGGRGPYEQYF
- | - | TRBJ2-5 | TRBV4-3 | TGCGCCAGCAGCCAAGAGTTGAAAGAGACCCAGTACTTC | CASSQELKETQYF
- | TRBD1 | TRBJ1-1 | TRBV12-3/TRBV12-4 | TGTGCCAGCAGTACCGGACAGGGGGCTAGGCCTTTCTTT | CASSTGQGARPFF
- | - | TRBJ1-5 | TRBV6-4 | TGTGCCAGCAGTCCTATCACAGGCGCCAATCAGCCCCAGCATTTT | CASSPITGANQPQHF
- | TRBD2 | TRBJ2-7 | TRBV7-2 | TGTGCCAGCAGCTTAGCGGGAGGGTCCTACGAGCAGTACTTC | CASSLAGGSYEQYF
- | TRBD2 | TRBJ2-5 | TRBV24-1 | TGTGCCTCATCCCGGGGGGGAGAGACCCAGTACTTC | CASSRGGETQYF
- | TRBD2 | TRBJ2-1 | TRBV30 | TGTGCCTGGAGTGTAGGACTAGCGGGAGTCAATGAGCAGTTCTTC | CAWSVGLAGVNEQFF
- | TRBD1 | TRBJ2-1 | TRBV4-1 | TGCGCCAGCAGCCCCGGGACAGGGAGGTCCAATGAGCAGTTCTTC | CASSPGTGRSNEQFF
few | TRBD1 | TRBJ2-7 | TRBV5-1 | TGCGCCAGCAGCCAAAGCCGCTTCCCAGACAGGGAAGGGGCCTACGAGCAGTACTTC | CASSQSRFPDREGAYEQYF
once | - | TRBJ1-2 | TRBV29-1 | TGCAGCGTCCTAAGCCAAGGATATGGCTACACCTTC | CSVLSQGYGYTF
- | TRBD1 | TRBJ2-5 | TRBV5-6 | TGTGCCAGCAGCTTACAGGGGGCAGAGACCCAGTACTTC | CASSLQGAETQYF